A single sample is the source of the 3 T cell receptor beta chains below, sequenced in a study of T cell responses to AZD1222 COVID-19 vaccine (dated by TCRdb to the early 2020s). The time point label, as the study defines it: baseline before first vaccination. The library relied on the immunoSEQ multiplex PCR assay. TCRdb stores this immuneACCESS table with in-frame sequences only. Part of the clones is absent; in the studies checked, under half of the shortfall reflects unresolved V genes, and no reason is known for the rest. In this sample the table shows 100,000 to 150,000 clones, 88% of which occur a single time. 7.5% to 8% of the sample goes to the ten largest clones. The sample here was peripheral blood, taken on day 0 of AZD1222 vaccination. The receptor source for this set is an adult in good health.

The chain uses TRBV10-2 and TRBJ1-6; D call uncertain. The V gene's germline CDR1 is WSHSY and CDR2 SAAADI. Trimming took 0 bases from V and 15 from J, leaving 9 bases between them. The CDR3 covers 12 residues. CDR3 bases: TGCGCCAGCAGTGAGTCGAGGGAACGCCTCCACTTT. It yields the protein CASSESRERLHF.

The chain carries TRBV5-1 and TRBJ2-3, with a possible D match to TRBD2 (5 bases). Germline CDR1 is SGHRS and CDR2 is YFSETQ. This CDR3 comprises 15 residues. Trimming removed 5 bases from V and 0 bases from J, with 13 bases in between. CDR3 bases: TGCGCCAGCAGGATAAGCGGCCACAGCACAGATACGCAGTATTTT. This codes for CASRISGHSTDTQYF.

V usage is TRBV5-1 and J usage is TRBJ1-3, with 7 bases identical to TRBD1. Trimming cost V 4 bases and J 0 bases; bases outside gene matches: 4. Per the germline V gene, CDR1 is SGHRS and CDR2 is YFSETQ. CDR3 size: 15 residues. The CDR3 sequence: CASSGTATSGNTIYF. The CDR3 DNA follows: TGCGCCAGCAGCGGGACAGCGACCTCTGGAAACACCATATATTTT.